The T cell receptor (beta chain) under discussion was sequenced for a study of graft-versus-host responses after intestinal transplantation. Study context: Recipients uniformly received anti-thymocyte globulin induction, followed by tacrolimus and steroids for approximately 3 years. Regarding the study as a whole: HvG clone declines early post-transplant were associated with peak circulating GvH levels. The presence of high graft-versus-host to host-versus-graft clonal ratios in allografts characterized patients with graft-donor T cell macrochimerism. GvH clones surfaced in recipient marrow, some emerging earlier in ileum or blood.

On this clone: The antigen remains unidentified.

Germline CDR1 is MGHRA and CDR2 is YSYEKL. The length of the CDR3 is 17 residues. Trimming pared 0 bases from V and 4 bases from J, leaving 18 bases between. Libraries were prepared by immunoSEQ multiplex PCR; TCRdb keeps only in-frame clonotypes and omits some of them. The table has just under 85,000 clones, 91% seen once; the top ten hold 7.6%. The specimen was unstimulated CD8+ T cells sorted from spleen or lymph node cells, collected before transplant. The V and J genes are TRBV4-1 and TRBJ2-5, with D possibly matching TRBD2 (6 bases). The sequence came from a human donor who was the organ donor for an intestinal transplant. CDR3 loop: CASSQDAVTMGGETQYF. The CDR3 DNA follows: TGCGCCAGCAGCCAAGATGCGGTCACTATGGGGGGAGAGACCCAGTACTTC.